These 6 T cell receptor beta chains originate from one sample sequenced in a study of neurological immune-mediated disorders. Time point given: longitudinal time-point 3. TCRdb re-called the 5' RACE reads with MiXCR, one entry per CDR3 protein. In the table there are about 80,000 distinct CDR3 sequences, about 4.5% of which are singletons. Sample: PBMCs. All receptors derive from an older woman with multiple sclerosis.

The sample holds many counts of this clonotype. V is TRBV6-1 and J is TRBJ1-5; D is uncertain. CDR3 length equals 13 residues. Germline-derived CDR1 and CDR2 are MNHNS and SASEGT. V was shortened by 1 base and J by 6 bases, with 7 bases between the two germline ends. The CDR3 DNA follows: TGTGCCAGCAGTGAAGTCCAGGCTCAGCCCCAGCATTTT. This codes for CASSEVQAQPQHF.

This clonotype has a count of ten or more. CDR3 nucleotides: TGTGCCAGCAGTTTGGATCCGGGGGGAAAATACGAGCAGTACTTC. Encoded protein: CASSLDPGGKYEQYF. The J gene is TRBJ2-7, the V gene TRBV28; 7 bases agree with TRBD2. Germline CDR1 MDHEN, CDR2 SYDVKM. CDR3 length: 15 amino acids. With 3 bases clipped from V and 4 bases from J, the junction kept 9 bases outside the gene matches.

This clonotype has a count of ten or more. The chain couples TRBV7-2 to TRBJ2-7; D perhaps matches TRBD2 (5 bases). This CDR3 comprises 13 residues. The germline V and J ends were trimmed by 1 base and 4 bases, with 8 bases remaining between them. Germline V gene sequence: CDR1 SGHTA, CDR2 FQGNSA. Written as DNA, the CDR3 is TGTGCCAGCAGCTTAGTCTCGGGATACGAGCAGTACTTC. Translating it yields CASSLVSGYEQYF.

This clonotype was counted a few times. This chain uses TRBV7-9 with TRBJ1-6, with 7 bases matching TRBD1. The germline V gene has CDR1 SEHNR and CDR2 FQNEAQ (reference sequence). The CDR3 consists of 15 residues. The J segment lost 7 bases and the V segment lost 1 base, leaving 4 bases of the junction unmatched. In DNA, the CDR3 is TGTGCCAGCAGCTTAGTCGGGACAGAGAATTCACCCCTCCACTTT. Amino acid sequence: CASSLVGTENSPLHF. Full variable domain (rest looked up from reference TRBV7-9 and TRBJ1-6): DTGVSQNPRHKITKRGQNVTFRCDPISEHNRLYWYRQTLGQGPEFLTYFQNEAQLEKSRLLSDRFSAERPKGSFSTLEIQRTEQGDSAMYLCASSLVGTENSPLHFGNGTRLTVT.

This clonotype was recorded at least ten times. This chain connects TRBV7-2 to TRBJ1-1; 10 nucleotides agree with TRBD1. V lost 6 bases, J lost 0 bases, and 19 bases stayed unmatched. The germline CDR1 and CDR2 sequences are SGHTA and FQGNSA. The CDR3 spans 20 residues. The CDR3: CASSLRGGTGQGSVNTEAFF. Written as DNA, the CDR3 is TGTGCCAGCAGTCTTAGAGGGGGTACGGGACAGGGGTCCGTGAACACTGAAGCTTTCTTT.

This clonotype was observed at least ten times. V gene TRBV5-6 combines with J gene TRBJ1-1; no clear D gene. The CDR3 loop spans 14 amino acids. Germline lookup yields CDR1 SGHDT and CDR2 YYEEEE. The V gene lost 1 base and the J gene lost 1 base, with 8 bases spanning the gap. CDR3 DNA: TGTGCCAGCAGCTTGATTAGGGCGAACACTGAAGCTTTCTTT. Translation gives CASSLIRANTEAFF.